This T cell receptor (beta chain) appears in the sequencing data of a study of blood T cell repertoires in COVID-19. Germline CDR1 and CDR2: LNHDA and SQIVND (reference sequence). V lost 5 bases to trimming and J lost 3 bases, with 5 bases between them. This CDR3 is built from 12 residues. Per the original data handling: Reference gene primer amplification gave nucleated cell count estimates. Profiling relied on immunoSEQ multiplex PCR, and the TCRdb table lists in-frame clones only, not all of them. V and J calls and clone size follow that table, whereas D and trimming were derived from the DNA. The table records approximately 280,000 clones, around 89% of them present only once.

Input material: peripheral blood. The chain uses TRBV19 and TRBJ2-1, with unresolved D. The clonotype originates from a man aged 40-50 years with acute or convalescent COVID-19. The CDR3 region is CASSPLYNEQFF. Here the CDR3 DNA reads TGTGCCAGTAGTCCTCTCTACAATGAGCAGTTCTTC.